This is a list of T cell receptor beta chains from one sample in a study of blood T cell repertoires in COVID-19. This table comes from immunoSEQ multiplex PCR, and its TCRdb copy is limited to in-frame clones, with some not included. The table has nearly 200,000 clones, around four fifths seen once. Specimen: peripheral blood. All receptors come from a man aged 55 to 69 with COVID-19, enrolled during active disease. The conserved cysteine and the conserved F or W are not part of the CDR3 here. Fields, in order: V gene, J gene, CDR3 protein.

V: TRBV2; J: TRBJ2-7; CDR3: ASSEATGEVYEQY
V: TRBV19; J: TRBJ1-6; CDR3: ASTSGGGLNSPLH
V: TRBV6-2/TRBV6-3; J: TRBJ1-1; CDR3: ASNPGLSSAEAF
V: TRBV3-1/TRBV3-2; J: TRBJ2-2; CDR3: ASSQDLRAGGGGQLF
V: TRBV3-1/TRBV3-2; J: TRBJ1-1; CDR3: ASSWDRRNTEAF
V: TRBV7-8; J: TRBJ2-7; CDR3: ASSRLGTSGSYEQY
V: TRBV5-1; J: TRBJ1-5; CDR3: ASSSNPTGSGQPQH
V: TRBV28; J: TRBJ2-7; CDR3: ASSWDSRYEQY
V: TRBV5-1; J: TRBJ1-2; CDR3: ASSLRPTVAGGYT
V: TRBV7-2; J: TRBJ2-3; CDR3: ASRTDRGSTDTQY
V: TRBV9; J: TRBJ2-1; CDR3: ASGGGGQGWEQF
V: TRBV30; J: TRBJ2-5; CDR3: AWNTGVRETQY
V: TRBV18; J: TRBJ2-7; CDR3: ASSQYRVGYEQY
V: TRBV5-1; J: TRBJ2-2; CDR3: ASSLRGQIRNTGELF
V: TRBV28; J: TRBJ2-1; CDR3: ASSPQVHNEQF
V: TRBV5-1; J: TRBJ2-7; CDR3: ASSLAGTGARSYEQY
V: TRBV5-4; J: TRBJ2-1; CDR3: ASSPFRGTGPREQF
V: TRBV5-6; J: TRBJ2-7; CDR3: ASSRGLTGTYEQY
V: TRBV28; J: TRBJ2-7; CDR3: ASSLDSSTASYEQY
V: TRBV7-9; J: TRBJ1-4; CDR3: ASSLALQVTNEKLF
V: TRBV2; J: TRBJ1-1; CDR3: ASSEGHNTEAF
V: TRBV3-1/TRBV3-2; J: TRBJ1-1; CDR3: ASSSGGEAF
V: TRBV18; J: TRBJ2-7; CDR3: ASSPPSSRRFEQY
V: TRBV5-1; J: TRBJ2-7; CDR3: ASRAGGAYEQY
V: TRBV30; J: TRBJ1-3; CDR3: AWKGRNTIY
V: TRBV5-1; J: TRBJ1-6; CDR3: ASSLASGDNSPLH
V: TRBV18; J: TRBJ2-5; CDR3: ASSPRQSPQETQY
V: TRBV28; J: TRBJ2-5; CDR3: ASSWGRGSETQY
V: TRBV7-9; J: TRBJ1-6; CDR3: ASSLDRGISPLH
V: TRBV28; J: TRBJ2-5; CDR3: ASRDYKRETQY
V: TRBV7-2; J: TRBJ1-6; CDR3: ASSLRTDNSPLH
V: TRBV4-1; J: TRBJ1-5; CDR3: ASSQGGQGGSQPQH
V: TRBV10-1; J: TRBJ2-5; CDR3: ASSQGGNQETQY
V: TRBV9; J: TRBJ1-2; CDR3: ASSVATGSGSYGYT
V: TRBV4-1; J: TRBJ2-7; CDR3: ASSQGVQGYEQY
V: TRBV27; J: TRBJ1-2; CDR3: ASSLLGHPGSVRGYT
V: TRBV3-1/TRBV3-2; J: TRBJ1-6; CDR3: ASSQDWQSNSPLH
V: TRBV29-1; J: TRBJ1-2; CDR3: SVEGPLTANYGYT
V: TRBV7-9; J: TRBJ1-2; CDR3: ASTQEGGSGYT